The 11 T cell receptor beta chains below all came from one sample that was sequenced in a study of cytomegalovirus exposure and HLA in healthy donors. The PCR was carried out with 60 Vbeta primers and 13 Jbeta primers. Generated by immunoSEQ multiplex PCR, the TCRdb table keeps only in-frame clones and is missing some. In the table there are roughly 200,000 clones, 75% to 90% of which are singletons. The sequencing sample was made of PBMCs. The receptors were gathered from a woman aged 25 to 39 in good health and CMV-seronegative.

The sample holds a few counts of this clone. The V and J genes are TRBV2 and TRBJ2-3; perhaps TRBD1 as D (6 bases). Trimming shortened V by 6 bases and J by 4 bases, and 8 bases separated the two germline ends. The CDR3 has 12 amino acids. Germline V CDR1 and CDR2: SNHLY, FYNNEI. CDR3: CASREGADTQYF. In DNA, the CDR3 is TGTGCCAGCAGAGAGGGGGCAGATACGCAGTATTTT.

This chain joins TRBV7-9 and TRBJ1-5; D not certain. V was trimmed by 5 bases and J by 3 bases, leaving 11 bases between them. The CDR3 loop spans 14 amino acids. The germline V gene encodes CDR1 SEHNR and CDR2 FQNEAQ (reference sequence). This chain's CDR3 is CASSTPTHNQPQHF. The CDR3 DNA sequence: TGTGCCAGCAGCACCCCGACTCACAATCAGCCCCAGCATTTT.

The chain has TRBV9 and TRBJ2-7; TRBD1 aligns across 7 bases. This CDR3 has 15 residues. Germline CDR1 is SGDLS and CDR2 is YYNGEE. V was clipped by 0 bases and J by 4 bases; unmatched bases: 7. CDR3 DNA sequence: TGTGCCAGCAGCGTAGGGTTACAGGGGAATTACGAGCAGTACTTC. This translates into CASSVGLQGNYEQYF.

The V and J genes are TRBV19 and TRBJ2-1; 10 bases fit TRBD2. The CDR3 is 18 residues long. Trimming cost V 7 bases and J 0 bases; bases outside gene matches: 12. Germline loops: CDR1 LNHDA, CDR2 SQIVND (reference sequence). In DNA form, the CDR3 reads TGTGCCAGTACCCAGGGGGCTAGCGGGAGTTTCTCCTACAATGAGCAGTTCTTC. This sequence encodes CASTQGASGSFSYNEQFF.

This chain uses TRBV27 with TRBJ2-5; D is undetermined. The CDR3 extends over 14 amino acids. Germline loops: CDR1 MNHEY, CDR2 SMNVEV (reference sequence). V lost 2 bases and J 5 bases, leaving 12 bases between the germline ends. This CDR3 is CASSLGPVAETQYF. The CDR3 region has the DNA TGTGCCAGCAGTTTAGGCCCAGTCGCTGAGACCCAGTACTTC.

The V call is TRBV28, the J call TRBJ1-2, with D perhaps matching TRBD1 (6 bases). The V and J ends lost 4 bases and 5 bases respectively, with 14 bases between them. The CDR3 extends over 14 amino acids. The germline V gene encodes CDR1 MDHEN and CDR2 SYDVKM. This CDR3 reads CASSSPGTPYGYTF. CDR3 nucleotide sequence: TGTGCCAGCAGTTCCCCCGGGACACCGTATGGCTACACCTTC.

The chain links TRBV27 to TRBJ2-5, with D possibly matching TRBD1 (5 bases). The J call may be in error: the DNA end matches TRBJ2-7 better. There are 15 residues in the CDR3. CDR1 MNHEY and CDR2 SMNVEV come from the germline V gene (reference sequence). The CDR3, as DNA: TGTGCCAGCAGCCCTGCACAGGAACCAGGCCACGAGCAGTACTTC. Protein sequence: CASSPAQEPGHEQYF.

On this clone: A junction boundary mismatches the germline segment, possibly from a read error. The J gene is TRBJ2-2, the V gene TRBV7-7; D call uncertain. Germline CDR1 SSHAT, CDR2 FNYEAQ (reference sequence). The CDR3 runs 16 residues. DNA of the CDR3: TGTGCTAGCAGCTTAAACCCAGGAATAAACACCGGGGAGCTGTTTTTT. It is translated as CASSLNPGINTGELFF. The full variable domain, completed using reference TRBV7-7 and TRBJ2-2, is GAGVSQSPRYKVTKRGQDVTLRCDPISSHATLYWYQQALGQGPEFLTYFNYEAQPDKSGLPSDRFSAERPEGSISTLTIQRTEQRDSAMYRCASSLNPGINTGELFFGEGSRLTVL.

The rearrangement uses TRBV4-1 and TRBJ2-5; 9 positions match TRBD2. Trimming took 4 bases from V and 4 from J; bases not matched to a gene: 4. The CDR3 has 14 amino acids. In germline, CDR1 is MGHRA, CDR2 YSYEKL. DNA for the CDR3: TGCGCCAGCAGCCGAACGGGACTAGCAGAGACCCAGTACTTC. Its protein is CASSRTGLAETQYF.

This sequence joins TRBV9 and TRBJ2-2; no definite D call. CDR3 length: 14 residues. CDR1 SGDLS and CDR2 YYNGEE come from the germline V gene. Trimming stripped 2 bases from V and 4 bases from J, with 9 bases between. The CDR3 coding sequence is TGTGCCAGCAGCGTCGCGCGGTTCACCGGGGAGCTGTTTTTT. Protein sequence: CASSVARFTGELFF.

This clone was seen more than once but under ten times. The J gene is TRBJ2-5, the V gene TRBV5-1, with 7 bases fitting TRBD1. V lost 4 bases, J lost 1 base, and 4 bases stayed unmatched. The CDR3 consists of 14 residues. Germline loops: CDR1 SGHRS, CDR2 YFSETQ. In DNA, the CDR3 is TGCGCCAGCAGCCCGGGACAGCCCCAAGAGACCCAGTACTTC. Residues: CASSPGQPQETQYF.